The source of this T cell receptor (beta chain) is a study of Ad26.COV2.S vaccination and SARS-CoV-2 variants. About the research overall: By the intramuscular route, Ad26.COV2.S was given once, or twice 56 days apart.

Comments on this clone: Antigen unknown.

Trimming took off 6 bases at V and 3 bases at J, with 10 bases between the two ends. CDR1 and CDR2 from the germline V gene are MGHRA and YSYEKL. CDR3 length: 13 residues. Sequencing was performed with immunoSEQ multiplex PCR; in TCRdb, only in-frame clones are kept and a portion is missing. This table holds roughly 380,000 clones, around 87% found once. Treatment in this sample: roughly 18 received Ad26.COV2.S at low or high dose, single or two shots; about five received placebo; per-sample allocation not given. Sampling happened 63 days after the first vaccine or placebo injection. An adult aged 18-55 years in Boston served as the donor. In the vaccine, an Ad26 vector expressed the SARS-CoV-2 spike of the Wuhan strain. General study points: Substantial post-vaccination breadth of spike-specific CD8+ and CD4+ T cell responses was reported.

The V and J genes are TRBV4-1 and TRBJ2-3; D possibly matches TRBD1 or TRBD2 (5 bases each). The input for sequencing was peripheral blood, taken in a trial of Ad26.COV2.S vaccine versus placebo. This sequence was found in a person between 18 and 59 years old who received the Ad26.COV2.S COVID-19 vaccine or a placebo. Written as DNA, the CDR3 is TGCGCCAGCAGACTGGGGGAGACAGATACGCAGTATTTT. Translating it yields CASRLGETDTQYF.